The present entry profiles one T cell receptor beta chain with its context. This record belongs to a study of blood T cell repertoires in COVID-19. Looking at the study overall: Sites across the United States, Italy and Spain contributed samples from acute and convalescent COVID-19. From T cells, B-cell-depleted T cells, or PBMCs came the material, which was cDNA or gDNA.

The CDR3 totals 15 residues. V shed 1 base, J shed 4 bases, and the junction held 3 bases outside the gene matches. The V gene's germline CDR1 is KGHSH and CDR2 LQKENI. Original handling: Amplification from reference gene primers served as the basis for estimated nucleated cell counts. The method was immunoSEQ multiplex PCR; TCRdb's version includes in-frame clones alone and lacks a portion of them. D and trimming come from the DNA, and the V and J calls and clone size come from that table. This table has about 55,000 clones, around 86% appearing once. This clonotype was obtained from a man in his 70s with acute or convalescent COVID-19. The V and J genes are TRBV18 and TRBJ1-5; 8 bases match TRBD1. Sequencing input: peripheral blood. The DNA for the CDR3 is TGTGCCAGCTCACCACAAGGGACAGGAAATCAGCCCCAGCATTTT. Its protein product is CASSPQGTGNQPQHF.